The present entry profiles one T cell receptor beta chain with its context. This record belongs to a study of cytomegalovirus exposure and HLA in healthy donors. 60 Vbeta and 13 Jbeta primers were used in PCR. Sequenced by immunoSEQ multiplex PCR; TCRdb stores in-frame clones only, minus some. The sample includes 100,000 or so clones, over 80% of them seen just once. V lost 7 bases to trimming and J lost 3 bases, with 16 bases between them. The CDR3 runs 14 residues. Germline CDR1 SGHRS, CDR2 YFSETQ. The chain is built from TRBV5-1 and TRBJ1-1; D unresolved. The receptor comes from a young man in good health and CMV-seropositive. The source material was PBMCs. The chain's CDR3 is CASAQFQSDTEAFF. For the CDR3, the DNA is TGCGCCAGCGCTCAGTTCCAGTCTGACACTGAAGCTTTCTTT. Combining the CDR3 with reference TRBV5-1 and TRBJ1-1 gives the whole variable domain KAGVTQTPRYLIKTRGQQVTLSCSPISGHRSVSWYQQTPGQGLQFLFEYFSETQRNKGNFPGRFSGRQFSNSRSEMNVSTLELGDSALYLCASAQFQSDTEAFFGQGTRLTVV.